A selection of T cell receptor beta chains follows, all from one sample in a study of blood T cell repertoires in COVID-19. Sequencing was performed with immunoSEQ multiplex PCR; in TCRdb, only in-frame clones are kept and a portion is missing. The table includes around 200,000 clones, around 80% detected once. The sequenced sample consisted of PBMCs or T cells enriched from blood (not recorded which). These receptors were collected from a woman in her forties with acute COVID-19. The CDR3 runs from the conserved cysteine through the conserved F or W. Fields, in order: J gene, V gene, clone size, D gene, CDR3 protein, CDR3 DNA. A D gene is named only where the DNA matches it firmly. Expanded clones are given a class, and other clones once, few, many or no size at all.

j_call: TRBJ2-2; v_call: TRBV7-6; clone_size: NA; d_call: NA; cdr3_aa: CASSQGGWGFTGELFF; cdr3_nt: TGTGCCAGCAGCCAGGGAGGATGGGGGTTCACCGGGGAGCTGTTTTTT
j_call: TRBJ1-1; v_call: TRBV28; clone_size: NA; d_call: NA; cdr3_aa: CASREVEAFF; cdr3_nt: TGTGCCAGCAGGGAGGTGGAAGCTTTCTTT
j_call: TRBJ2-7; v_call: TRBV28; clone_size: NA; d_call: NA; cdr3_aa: CASIASSYEQYF; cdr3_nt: TGTGCCAGCATAGCGAGCTCCTACGAGCAGTACTTC
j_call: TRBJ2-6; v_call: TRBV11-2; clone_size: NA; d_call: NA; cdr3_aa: CASSPAPGSGANVLTF; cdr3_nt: TGTGCCAGCAGCCCGGCGCCGGGCTCTGGGGCCAACGTCCTGACTTTC
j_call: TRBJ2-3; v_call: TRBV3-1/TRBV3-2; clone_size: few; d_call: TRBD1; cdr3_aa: CASSPQPGQHTDTQYF; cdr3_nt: TGTGCCAGCAGCCCGCAACCGGGACAGCACACAGATACGCAGTATTTT
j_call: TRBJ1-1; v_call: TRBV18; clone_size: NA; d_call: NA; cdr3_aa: CASSPTGKTEAFF; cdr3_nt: TGTGCCAGCTCGCCCACAGGGAAAACTGAAGCTTTCTTT
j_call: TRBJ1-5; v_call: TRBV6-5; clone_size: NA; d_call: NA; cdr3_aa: CASSYSQSTGQPQHF; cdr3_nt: TGTGCCAGCAGTTACAGTCAGTCCACCGGGCAGCCCCAGCATTTT
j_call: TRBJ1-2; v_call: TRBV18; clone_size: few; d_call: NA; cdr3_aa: CASSPQDSSVDGYTF; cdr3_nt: TGTGCCAGCTCACCTCAGGACAGCTCCGTGGATGGCTACACCTTC
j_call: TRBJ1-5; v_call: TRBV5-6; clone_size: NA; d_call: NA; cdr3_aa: CASSYTGGRGYQPQHF; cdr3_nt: TGTGCCAGCAGCTACACGGGAGGCAGGGGCTATCAGCCCCAGCATTTT
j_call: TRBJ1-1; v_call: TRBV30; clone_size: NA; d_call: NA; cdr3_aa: CAWSRGQRNTEAFF; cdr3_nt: TGTGCCTGGAGTCGCGGACAAAGGAACACTGAAGCTTTCTTT
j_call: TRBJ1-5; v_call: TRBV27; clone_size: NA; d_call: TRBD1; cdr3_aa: CASSLLAGGGNQPQHF; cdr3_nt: TGTGCCAGCAGTTTACTGGCAGGGGGCGGCAATCAGCCCCAGCATTTT
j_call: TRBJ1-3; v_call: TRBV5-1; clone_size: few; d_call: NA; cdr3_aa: CASSLSTRGSGNTIYF; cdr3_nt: TGCGCCAGCAGCTTGTCTACCAGGGGCTCTGGAAACACCATATATTTT
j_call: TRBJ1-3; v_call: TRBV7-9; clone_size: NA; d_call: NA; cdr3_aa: CASSLSPGMRNTIYF; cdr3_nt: TGTGCCAGCAGCTTAAGCCCGGGAATGAGAAACACCATATATTTT
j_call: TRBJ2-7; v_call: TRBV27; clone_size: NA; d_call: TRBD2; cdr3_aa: CASSGLTSGTRGRTYEQYF; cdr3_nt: TGTGCCAGCAGTGGCTTGACTAGCGGGACCCGGGGAAGGACCTACGAGCAGTACTTC
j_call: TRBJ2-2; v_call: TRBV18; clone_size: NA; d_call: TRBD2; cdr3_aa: CASSPRTSGRTDTGELFF; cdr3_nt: TGTGCCAGCTCACCCCGAACTAGCGGGAGGACCGATACCGGGGAGCTGTTTTTT
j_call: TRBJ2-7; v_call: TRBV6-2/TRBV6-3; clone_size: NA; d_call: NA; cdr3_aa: CASSPPRQAAYEQYF; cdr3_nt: TGTGCCAGCAGCCCCCCCCGACAGGCCGCCTACGAGCAGTACTTC
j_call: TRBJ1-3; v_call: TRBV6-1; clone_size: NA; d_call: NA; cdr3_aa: CASSEPGRGGGNTIYF; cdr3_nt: TGTGCCAGCAGTGAACCGGGCAGGGGAGGGGGAAACACCATATATTTT
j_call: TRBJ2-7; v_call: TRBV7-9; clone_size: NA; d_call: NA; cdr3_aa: CASSLGDGSSYEQYF; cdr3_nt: TGTGCCAGCAGCTTAGGAGATGGGAGCTCCTACGAGCAGTACTTC
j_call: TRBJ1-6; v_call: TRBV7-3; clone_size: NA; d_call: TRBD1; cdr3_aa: CASSFTGGQNSPLHF; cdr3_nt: TGTGCCAGCAGCTTTACAGGGGGCCAGAATTCACCCCTCCACTTT
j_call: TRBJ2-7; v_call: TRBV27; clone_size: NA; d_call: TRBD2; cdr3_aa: CASSFRVGGNYEQYF; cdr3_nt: TGTGCCAGCAGTTTCCGTGTGGGGGGGAACTACGAGCAGTACTTC
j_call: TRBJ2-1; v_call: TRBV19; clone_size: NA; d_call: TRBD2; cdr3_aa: CASSIDGPLAGGRNEQFF; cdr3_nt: TGTGCCAGTAGTATAGATGGGCCGTTGGCGGGGGGGAGAAATGAGCAGTTCTTC
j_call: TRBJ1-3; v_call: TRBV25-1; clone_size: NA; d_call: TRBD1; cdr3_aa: CASSEDRGLTGNTIYF; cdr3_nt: TGTGCCAGCAGCGAGGACAGGGGTCTAACTGGAAACACCATATATTTT
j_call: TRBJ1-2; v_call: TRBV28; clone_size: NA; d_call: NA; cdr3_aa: CASSFSGKGGYTF; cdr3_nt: TGTGCCAGCAGTTTTAGCGGAAAAGGTGGCTACACCTTC
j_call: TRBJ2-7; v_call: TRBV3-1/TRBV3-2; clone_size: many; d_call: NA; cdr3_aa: CASSQDRYEQYF; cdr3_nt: TGTGCCAGCAGCCAAGATCGGTACGAGCAGTACTTC
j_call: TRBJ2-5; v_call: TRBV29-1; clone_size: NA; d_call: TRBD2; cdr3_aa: CSVLGASGGIGETQYF; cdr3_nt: TGCAGCGTCCTCGGGGCTAGCGGGGGGATAGGAGAGACCCAGTACTTC
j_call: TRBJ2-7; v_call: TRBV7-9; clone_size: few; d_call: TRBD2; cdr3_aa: CASSSGLAGEREQYF; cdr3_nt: TGTGCCAGCAGCTCGGGACTAGCGGGAGAACGCGAGCAGTACTTC
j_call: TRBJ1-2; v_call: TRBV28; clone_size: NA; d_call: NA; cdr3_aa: CASSLYRPGGGYTF; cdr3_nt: TGTGCCAGCAGTTTATATCGTCCAGGAGGTGGCTACACCTTC
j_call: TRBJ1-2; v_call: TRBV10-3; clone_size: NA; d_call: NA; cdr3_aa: CATRTTGDNYGYTF; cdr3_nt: TGTGCCACTAGGACTACAGGAGATAACTATGGCTACACCTTC
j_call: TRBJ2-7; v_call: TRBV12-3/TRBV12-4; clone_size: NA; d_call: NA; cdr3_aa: CASRWEDYEQYF; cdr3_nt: TGTGCCTCCAGGTGGGAGGACTACGAGCAGTACTTC
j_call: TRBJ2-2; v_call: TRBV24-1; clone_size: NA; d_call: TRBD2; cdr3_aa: CATSKLAGGFNTGELFF; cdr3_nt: TGTGCCACCAGTAAACTAGCGGGGGGCTTTAACACCGGGGAGCTGTTTTTT
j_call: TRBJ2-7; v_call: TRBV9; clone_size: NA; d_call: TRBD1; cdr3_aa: CASSVEGQGAWEQYF; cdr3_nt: TGTGCCAGCAGCGTAGAGGGACAGGGGGCGTGGGAGCAGTACTTC
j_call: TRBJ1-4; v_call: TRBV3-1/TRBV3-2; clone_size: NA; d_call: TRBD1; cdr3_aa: CAPNPRGTGDEKLFF; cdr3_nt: TGTGCCCCAAACCCCAGGGGGACAGGGGACGAAAAACTGTTTTTT
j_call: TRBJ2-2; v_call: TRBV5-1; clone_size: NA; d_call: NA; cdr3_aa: CASLNAGELFF; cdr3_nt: TGCGCCAGCCTAAACGCCGGGGAGCTGTTTTTT
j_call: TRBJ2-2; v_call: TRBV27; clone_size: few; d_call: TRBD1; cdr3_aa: CASSRDYRTGDTGELFF; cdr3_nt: TGTGCCAGCAGTCGAGACTATCGGACAGGGGACACCGGGGAGCTGTTTTTT
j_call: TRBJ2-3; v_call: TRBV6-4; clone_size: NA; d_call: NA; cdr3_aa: CASSEIAADTQYF; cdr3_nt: TGTGCCAGCAGTGAGATAGCCGCTGATACGCAGTATTTT
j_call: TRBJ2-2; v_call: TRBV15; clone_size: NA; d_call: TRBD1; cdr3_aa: CATSRDRQGPSELFF; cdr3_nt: TGTGCCACCAGCAGAGATCGACAGGGGCCCTCGGAGCTGTTTTTT
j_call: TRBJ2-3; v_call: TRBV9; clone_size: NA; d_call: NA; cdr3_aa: CASSVDYFGTDTQYF; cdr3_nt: TGTGCCAGCAGCGTAGATTACTTCGGCACAGATACGCAGTATTTT
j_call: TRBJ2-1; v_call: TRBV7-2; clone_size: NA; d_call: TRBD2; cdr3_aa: CASSLSQGGGSLNEQFF; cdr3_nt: TGTGCCAGCAGCTTATCTCAAGGCGGGGGGTCTCTAAATGAGCAGTTCTTC
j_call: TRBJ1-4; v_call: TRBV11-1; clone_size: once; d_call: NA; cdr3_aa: CASSPTPGGEKLFF; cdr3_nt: TGTGCCAGCAGCCCTACGCCAGGAGGTGAAAAACTGTTTTTT
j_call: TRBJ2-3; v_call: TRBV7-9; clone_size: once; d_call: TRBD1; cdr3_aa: CASRQGVTDTQYF; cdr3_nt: TGTGCCAGCAGACAGGGGGTCACAGATACGCAGTATTTT
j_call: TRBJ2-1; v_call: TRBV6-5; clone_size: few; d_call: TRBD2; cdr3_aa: CASSGLAGNEQFF; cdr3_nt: TGTGCCAGCTCGGGACTAGCGGGGAATGAGCAGTTCTTC